This T cell receptor beta chain was identified during a study of molecular identifiers for immune sequencing clone quantification. Findings and caveats of the study: Sizes of clones that are highly expanded could be underestimated (if identical TCR molecules share a barcode). Naive cells had under 1% of molecules in clones above 20 RNA copies, effectors over 98%.

Trimming took 5 bases from V and 7 from J; bases not matched to a gene: 13. The length of the CDR3 is 15 residues. Previously reported methods and listed TCR primers produced the bulk TCR libraries. Using its own MiXCR run on the PCR reads, TCRdb lists one record per CDR3 protein. Of over 550,000 distinct CDR3 sequences listed, 25% are singletons. Naive CD8 T cells were FACS-sorted by CD8+CD4-CCR7+CD45RA+ markers. On this clonotype: Its target is not known. A much larger clone differs by one base, so this may be a read error.

The chain uses TRBV12-3 or TRBV12-4 and TRBJ2-5; 7 bases map to TRBD1. What was sequenced was naive CD8+ T cells from blood, with Jurkat cell RNA spiked in. Subset of the sample: FACS-sorted CD8+CD4-CCR7+CD45RA+ naive T cells. This clonotype was obtained from a human donor in good health. Some libraries in this study had Jurkat cell RNA spiked in. The CDR3 is CASSSLGGSKGTQYF. CDR3 sequence (DNA): TGTGCCAGCAGTAGTTTAGGGGGCTCGAAAGGGACCCAGTACTTC.